Each of the 18 T cell receptor beta chains below was sequenced from the same sample in a study of blood T cell repertoires in COVID-19. The repertoire was sequenced with immunoSEQ multiplex PCR; TCRdb's copy has only in-frame clones and lacks some. The data show over 350,000 clones, roughly 89% seen once. The material sequenced was PBMCs or T cells enriched from blood (not recorded which). These receptors all stem from a woman in her forties or fifties who had recovered from COVID-19.

The chain couples TRBV7-8 to TRBJ1-5; TRBD1 matches at 8 bases. V was clipped by 6 bases and J by 3 bases; unmatched bases: 13. Per germline, CDR1 SGHVS and CDR2 FQNEAQ. CDR3 length: 17 amino acids. The CDR3 DNA reads TGTGCCAGCAGTAAACAAATACAGGGGGGTTTCAATCAGCCCCAGCATTTT. It codes for CASSKQIQGGFNQPQHF.

The V and J genes are TRBV6-5 and TRBJ1-5; tentative D call: TRBD1 (5 bases). Germline V gene lookup returns CDR1 MNHEY and CDR2 SVGAGI. V shed 6 bases and J shed 6 bases, with 12 bases lying between them. CDR3 length: 13 residues. The CDR3 DNA reads TGTGCCAGCAGCCAGGGTAGGGGTCAGCCCCAGCATTTT. Translated, it gives CASSQGRGQPQHF.

The J gene is TRBJ1-1, the V gene TRBV5-5, with a tentative D call TRBD1 (5 bases). Trimming removed 1 base from V and 4 bases from J, with 11 bases in between. Germline assignment: CDR1 SGHKS and CDR2 YYEKEE (reference sequence). This CDR3 has 14 amino acids. As DNA, the CDR3 is TGTGCCAGCAGCTTGCCAGGGTCGACCACTGAAGCTTTCTTT. Translated, it gives CASSLPGSTTEAFF.

This clone was seen once. V gene TRBV5-6 combines with J gene TRBJ2-4; tentative D call: TRBD1 (6 bases). This CDR3 is 15 amino acids long. V was pared by 4 bases and J by 5 bases, with 16 bases between. Germline V gene lookup returns CDR1 SGHDT and CDR2 YYEEEE. The DNA of the CDR3 is TGTGCCAGCAGCCGTCTCACAGGGCAGCAAAACATTCAGTACTTC. Protein sequence: CASSRLTGQQNIQYF.

This sequence joins TRBV7-2 and TRBJ2-3; 13 bases agree with TRBD2. V dropped 5 bases and J dropped 3; count of bases not matched to a gene: 5. Germline V CDR1 and CDR2: SGHTA, FQGNSA. This CDR3 contains 16 residues. DNA for the CDR3: TGTGCCAGCAGCCCGGGACTAGCGGGACCTACAGATACGCAGTATTTT. Amino acids: CASSPGLAGPTDTQYF.

The chain joins TRBV6-4 to TRBJ2-3, with D maybe TRBD1 (6 bases). The V gene lost 5 bases and the J gene lost 2 bases, with 11 bases spanning the gap. The CDR3 totals 14 residues. Germline-derived CDR1 and CDR2 are MRHNA and SNTAGT. In DNA, the CDR3 is TGTGCCAGCAGTTTAGACAGGACCACAGATACGCAGTATTTT. As protein: CASSLDRTTDTQYF.

This chain connects TRBV3-1 (or the pseudogene TRBV3-2) to TRBJ2-1; 7 bases line up with TRBD1. Trimming cost V 1 base and J 13 bases; bases outside gene matches: 7. This CDR3 region has 13 residues. Germline V gives CDR1 LGHDT, CDR2 YNNKEL (reference sequence). The CDR3 DNA sequence: TGTGCCAGCAGCCAAGGAAGTGGGACAGCCCAGTTCTTC. It translates to CASSQGSGTAQFF.

The rearrangement uses TRBV11-2 and TRBJ2-1; 10 positions agree with TRBD2. V gave up 3 bases and J gave up 9 bases; unmatched junction bases: 11. Looked up from germline, CDR1 is SGHAT and CDR2 is FQNNGV. The CDR3 covers 16 residues. CDR3: CASSFLTSGVPPEQFF. The DNA for the CDR3 is TGTGCCAGCAGCTTCCTCACTAGCGGGGTCCCCCCTGAGCAGTTCTTC.

The rearrangement links TRBV7-2 to TRBJ1-5; TRBD1 agrees at 8 bases. Germline V gives CDR1 SGHTA, CDR2 FQGNSA. The J segment lost 3 bases and the V segment lost 5 bases, leaving 6 bases of the junction unmatched. CDR3 length: 15 residues. The CDR3 protein is CASSPGTGHNQPQHF. CDR3 sequence (DNA): TGTGCCAGCAGCCCCGGGACAGGACACAATCAGCCCCAGCATTTT. Complete variable domain (other parts from reference TRBV7-2 and TRBJ1-5): GAGVSQSPSNKVTEKGKDVELRCDPISGHTALYWYRQSLGQGLEFLIYFQGNSAPDKSGLPSDRFSAERTGGSVSTLTIQRTQQEDSAVYLCASSPGTGHNQPQHFGDGTRLSIL.

The count of this clone is one. CDR3 in DNA: TGCAGTGCTAGTGGACAGTTCTCCGAGATTTTATACGAGCAGTACTTC. Amino acids: CSASGQFSEILYEQYF. This chain joins TRBV20-1 and TRBJ2-7; the D gene is possibly TRBD1 (6 bases). V was shortened by 3 bases and J by 4 bases, with 22 bases between the two germline ends. The germline CDR1 and CDR2 sequences are DFQATT and SNEGSKA (reference sequence). The length of the CDR3 is 16 residues.

The V call is TRBV7-2, the J call TRBJ1-5, with D uncertain. The CDR3 runs to 13 residues. The ends were cut back, 1 base at V and 4 bases at J, with 5 bases in the middle. CDR1 and CDR2 (germline): SGHTA, FQGNSA. The CDR3 spells CASSLESNQPQHF. CDR3 sequence (DNA): TGTGCCAGCAGCTTAGAATCAAATCAGCCCCAGCATTTT.

The rearrangement links TRBV10-3 to TRBJ2-3; tentative D call: TRBD2 (5 bases). The CDR3 sequence is 14 residues long. V gave up 9 bases and J gave up 6 bases, with 19 bases separating them. CDR1 and CDR2 (germline): ENHRY, SYGVKD. The CDR3 region is CAIPRAVPRDTQYF. CDR3 sequence (DNA): TGTGCCATACCAAGAGCGGTCCCCCGGGATACGCAGTATTTT.

CDR3: CASSLSRGDTEAFF. CDR3 nucleotide sequence: TGTGCCAGCAGCCTATCTCGGGGGGACACTGAAGCTTTCTTT. J is TRBJ1-1 and V is TRBV7-6, with D perhaps TRBD1 (5 bases). V was shortened by 5 bases and J by 3 bases, with 13 bases between the two germline ends. This CDR3 spans 14 amino acids. The germline V gene has CDR1 SGHVS and CDR2 FNYEAQ.

This chain connects TRBV15 to TRBJ1-5; D not resolved. The length of the CDR3 is 15 residues. In germline, CDR1 is LNHNV, CDR2 YYDKDF (reference sequence). V shed 0 bases and J shed 6 bases, with 12 bases lying between them. CDR3 nucleotide sequence: TGTGCCACCAGCAGAGATCGGGGTGCGGCTCAGCCCCAGCATTTT. Translated, it gives CATSRDRGAAQPQHF.

The V gene is TRBV29-1, the J gene TRBJ1-6, with a weak D call TRBD1 (5 bases). Germline V lookup: CDR1 SQVTM, CDR2 ANQGSEA. V was clipped by 5 bases and J by 4 bases, with 9 bases between them. The CDR3 is made up of 13 amino acids. In DNA form, the CDR3 reads TGCAGCGTTAGGACAACTTATAATTCACCCCTCCACTTT. Encoded protein: CSVRTTYNSPLHF.

This clone was recorded a few times. The chain links TRBV6-4 to TRBJ1-1, with D unclear. The CDR3 loop spans 14 amino acids. V lost 4 bases, J lost 4 bases, and 13 bases lay in between. Germline V CDR1 and CDR2: MRHNA, SNTAGT. The CDR3 loop is CASSADPRGTEAFF. CDR3 DNA sequence: TGTGCCAGCAGTGCGGACCCACGGGGCACTGAAGCTTTCTTT.

This rearrangement joins TRBV1 to TRBJ1-5; the D call TRBD1 from the table was never checked on the DNA. TRBV1 is deemed a pseudogene. This CDR3 spans 15 amino acids. CDR3 DNA: TGCACCAGCAGCCACGAGGGGGCAAGCAATCAGCCCCAGCATTTT. It encodes CTSSHEGASNQPQHF.

The rearrangement joins TRBV19 to TRBJ2-2, with 7 bases fitting TRBD1. The CDR3 consists of 14 residues. Germline CDR1 and CDR2: LNHDA and SQIVND (reference sequence). With V trimmed by 5 bases and J by 5 bases, 5 bases remained unmatched. The CDR3 loop is CASSFKTGTGELFF. The CDR3 DNA reads as TGTGCCAGTAGTTTCAAGACAGGGACCGGGGAGCTGTTTTTT.